This TCR beta chain was sequenced during a study of T cell responses to AZD1222 COVID-19 vaccine (dated by TCRdb to 2020 to 2023). In the study overall: Because spike-specific TCR depth and breadth did not differ between the two schedules, AZD1222 recipients who got a second dose at roughly 4 weeks were pooled with those who got a second dose at roughly 12 weeks. Enrollment into the trials was organized by age into subgroups of 18-55, 56-69 and 70-plus years, and those subgroups contained about 150, 27 and 61 TCR-sequenced participants, respectively. A total of roughly 240 trial participants underwent TCR sequencing, of whom roughly 210 received two doses of AZD1222 and some 25 received two doses of the MenACWY control vaccine.

As regards this clone: Its antigen is not yet known. Within one base of it there is no much larger clone, and no base qualities were kept.

The CDR3 regions of human TCRbeta chains were analyzed by immunosequencing. Per the original workflow: TCRs in the repertoires were compared against a reference library of SARS-CoV-2-specific TCRs that had been generated with the MIRA antigen-specificity platform. Breadth was defined as the fraction of unique TCRs that were SARS-CoV-2-associated, and depth was defined as the fraction of total T cells that were SARS-CoV-2-associated. Using the MIRA data, every spike-specific TCR was mapped to the spike region that the TCR reacted to and assigned to either a CD4 or a CD8 class. Log10-transformed breadth and depth values were compared by one-way ANOVA with Sidak's multiple comparisons tests. Sourced from immuneACCESS, this table was stored by TCRdb with only in-frame sequences that have V and J called. A share of the clones is absent; for the studies checked, an unresolved V gene accounts for under half, and the remainder has no known explanation. The D gene and trimming were derived from the DNA, and the V and J assignments and clone size from that table. The sample table shows around 92,000 clones, and approximately 90% are seen once. The ten largest clones represent 20% to 25% of the sample.

CDR1 is given as KGHSH and CDR2 as LQKENI, both from the germline V gene. V trim: 2 bases; J trim: 6 bases; unmatched bases: 4. The CDR3, from cysteine to phenylalanine, totals 14 residues. The entry retains the CDR3 DNA only, 42 bases that are in frame from base 1. Paper-wide results and their limitations: Epitopes outside the regions mutated in the B.1.351 and B.1.1.7 variants were reportedly recognized by nearly half of the unique spike-specific TCRs. The 56-69-year group was small, and its depth increase did not reach significance, likely because of low power. Because no day 14 peak-response samples were available, the repertoires could be characterized only after the peak T cell response. The vaccine-associated CD4 TCRs covered the entire spike protein, and the dominant responses fell in regions 160-218 and 743-854. Most participants were white British and females outnumbered males, and the authors suggested that clonal diversity may have been underestimated. Conclusions about previously exposed vaccinees are limited because only six or seven AZD1222 recipients were SARS-CoV-2 seropositive at baseline. A significant rise in spike-specific TCR breadth and depth was observed after two AZD1222 doses relative to day 0 and relative to MenACWY recipients.

The time point label for this specimen denotes: baseline before first vaccination. Vaccinee samples were obtained from the UK trials COV001 and COV002, which included a single-blind randomized controlled phase 2/3 trial of AZD1222 (ChAdOx1 nCoV-19) in healthy adults. Trial participant PBMC samples were collected at day 0 and day 28 after the second dose for TCRbeta chain sequencing. The rearranged segments are TRBV18 and TRBJ2-7; the junction holds 10 bases that match TRBD1. Sequences were derived from peripheral blood, sampled on day 0 of AZD1222 vaccination. This TCR was sampled from an adult in good health. The encoded CDR3 is CASSPTDRGREQYF. In nucleotide form, the sequence is TGTGCCAGCTCACCAACAGACAGGGGGCGCGAGCAGTACTTC.